This record covers a single T cell receptor beta chain. The target antigen is unknown. This sample is part of a study of T cell clones after liver transplantation. Study-wide findings and caveats: Low donor cell numbers restricted donor-reactive repertoire measurement in a couple of subjects. These preliminary findings come from unstandardized post-transplant sampling times.

The assay was immunoSEQ multiplex PCR, and TCRdb's table has in-frame clones only and misses some. In the table there are 20,000 to 25,000 clones, about three quarters of which are singletons. Germline loops: CDR1 SGHAT, CDR2 FQNNGV. The length of the CDR3 is 15 residues. The V segment lost 5 bases and the J segment 5 bases; nucleotides outside the gene matches: 4. This chain joins TRBV11-2 and TRBJ2-5, with 14 nucleotides matching TRBD2. This clonotype was sampled from a human donor who received a liver transplant. The input for sequencing was CD4+ T cells from blood, taken before liver transplant. The CDR3 sequence: CASSRTSGGWETQYF. DNA of the CDR3: TGTGCCAGCAGCCGGACTAGCGGGGGGTGGGAGACCCAGTACTTC.